This T cell receptor (beta chain) was sequenced in a study of blood T cell repertoires in COVID-19. In the original workflow: Reference gene primers were amplified, and this amplification served to estimate nucleated cell counts. Only in-frame clones appear in the TCRdb table, and some are missing; sequencing was by immunoSEQ multiplex PCR. V, J and clone size were drawn from that table, and D and trimming were deduced from the DNA. The sample includes approximately 25,000 clones, roughly 72% of them seen just once. V lost 8 bases to trimming and J lost 6 bases, with 13 bases between them. The CDR3 runs to 12 residues. Germline V gene sequence: CDR1 SNHLY, CDR2 FYNNEI.

The rearrangement uses TRBV2 and TRBJ2-5; possible D gene TRBD2, 7 bases. The source material was peripheral blood. This receptor was obtained from a woman of 80 years or more with acute or convalescent COVID-19. The CDR3 DNA reads as TGTGCCAGCGGGGGGGGCGAGCAGACCCAGTACTTC. Translating gives CASGGGEQTQYF.